The 25 T cell receptor beta chains listed next were all sequenced from one sample in a study of blood T cell repertoires in COVID-19 (dated by TCRdb to 2020 to 2021). The library was generated by the immunoSEQ multiplex PCR assay. TCRdb carries this immuneACCESS record with in-frame sequences only. Its versions omit some clonotypes, under half of them owing to an unresolved V gene in the studies checked, with the rest unexplained. The sample has around 250,000 clones on record, 80% to 85% of them singletons. The ten most abundant clones make up roughly 3.4% of the sample. Sequencing input: peripheral blood. The receptors here all came from a woman between 18 and 29 years old with acute or convalescent COVID-19.

This chain joins TRBV10-1 and TRBJ2-7; 8 bases are a match to TRBD2. CDR1 and CDR2 (germline): WNHNN, SYGVQD (reference sequence). With V trimmed by 3 bases and J by 9 bases, 4 bases remained unmatched. CDR3 length: 12 amino acids. CDR3 nucleotide sequence: TGCGCCAGCAGTGAAGGGCTAGCGGGGCAGTACTTC. Translating it yields CASSEGLAGQYF.

The genes are TRBV13 and TRBJ1-1, with 10 positions matching TRBD1. The length of the CDR3 is 16 residues. V was clipped by 4 bases and J by 3 bases; unmatched bases: 8. Germline values: CDR1 PRHDT, CDR2 FYEKMQ (reference sequence). The CDR3 loop is CASSSLDGTGDTEAFF. CDR3 nucleotide sequence: TGTGCCAGCAGCTCCCTCGACGGGACAGGGGACACTGAAGCTTTCTTT.

In this sample, this clone turned up a few times. V gene TRBV7-6 combines with J gene TRBJ2-1; 9 nucleotides line up with TRBD1. This CDR3 contains 15 residues. Germline CDR1 reads SGHVS; CDR2 reads FNYEAQ. With V trimmed by 0 bases and J by 10 bases, 7 bases remained unmatched. The chain's CDR3 is CASSLAWGQGNEQFF. DNA for the CDR3: TGTGCCAGCAGCTTAGCGTGGGGACAGGGTAACGAGCAGTTCTTC. The full variable domain, in which reference TRBV7-6 and TRBJ2-1 provide the parts outside the CDR3, is GAGVSQSPRYKVTKRGQDVALRCDPISGHVSLYWYRQALGQGPEFLTYFNYEAQQDKSGLPNDRFSAERPEGSISTLTIQRTEQRDSAMYRCASSLAWGQGNEQFFGPGTRLTVL.

The chain couples TRBV5-1 to TRBJ2-7; the D gene is possibly TRBD1 (5 bases). The germline V gene has CDR1 SGHRS and CDR2 YFSETQ. Between the trimmed V and J ends, which lost 0 bases and 0 bases, there was a span of 10 bases. The CDR3 totals 15 residues. The CDR3: CASSLVGRDSYEQYF. In nucleotides, the CDR3 is TGCGCCAGCAGCTTGGTGGGCAGGGACTCCTACGAGCAGTACTTC.

Worth noting for this clone: This same CDR3 is encoded by further DNA sequences in the sample. The CDR3 protein is CASSLVAGGTDTQYF. The CDR3 DNA is TGTGCCAGCAGCTTAGTAGCAGGGGGCACAGATACGCAGTATTTT. The rearrangement joins TRBV11-3 to TRBJ2-3; the D gene is possibly TRBD1 (6 bases). The CDR3 is 15 residues long. The germline gives CDR1 SGHNT, CDR2 YENEEA. V lost 1 base to trimming and J lost 1 base, with 9 bases between them.

The genes are TRBV28 and TRBJ2-1, with 11 bases matching TRBD2. The V gene end was trimmed by 6 bases and the J gene end by 6 bases; junction bases not matched to a gene: 7. There are 15 residues in the CDR3. Germline assignment: CDR1 MDHEN and CDR2 SYDVKM. The CDR3 is CASRGGLAAGNEQFF. For the CDR3, the DNA is TGTGCCAGCAGGGGGGGACTAGCGGCGGGCAATGAGCAGTTCTTC.

This chain links TRBV27 with TRBJ2-7, with TRBD2 matching 11 bases. The CDR3 is made up of 14 amino acids. Unmatched junction bases numbered 14, after V lost 6 bases and J lost 13 bases. Germline CDR1 and CDR2: MNHEY and SMNVEV (reference sequence). CDR3 sequence reads: CASRLAGGGQFLYF. In DNA, the CDR3 is TGTGCCAGCAGGTTAGCGGGAGGGGGTCAGTTTCTTTACTTC.

The chain is built from TRBV18 and TRBJ2-2; a possible D gene is TRBD1 (6 bases). This CDR3 contains 19 residues. Per germline, CDR1 KGHSH and CDR2 LQKENI. V was cut by 3 bases and J by 0 bases, with 20 bases left in between. The CDR3 here is CASSPWQGPLTSNTGELFF. The CDR3 DNA reads as TGTGCCAGCTCACCTTGGCAGGGGCCCCTCACCTCGAACACCGGGGAGCTGTTTTTT.

The chain links TRBV5-5 to TRBJ2-1, with TRBD2 matching over 11 bases. V was clipped by 0 bases and J by 5 bases; unmatched bases: 1. The CDR3 consists of 15 residues. Germline V gene sequence: CDR1 SGHKS, CDR2 YYEKEE (reference sequence). CDR3 bases: TGTGCCAGCAGCTTGGTAGCGGGAGGGCACAATGAGCAGTTCTTC. This gives the protein CASSLVAGGHNEQFF.

The DNA of the CDR3 is TGTGCCAGCAGCATGAACACCATATATTTT. Amino acids: CASSMNTIYF. The chain employs TRBV12-3 or TRBV12-4 and TRBJ1-3; no firm D call. This CDR3 comprises 10 residues. V was cut by 6 bases and J by 7 bases, with 4 bases left in between.

V usage is TRBV5-1 and J usage is TRBJ1-5; no definite D call. Germline V lookup: CDR1 SGHRS, CDR2 YFSETQ. V lost 4 bases, J lost 3 bases, and 14 bases lay in between. CDR3 length: 15 amino acids. CDR3 DNA: TGCGCCAGCAGCCCGGGTCTCGGCCCCAATCAGCCCCAGCATTTT. It is translated as CASSPGLGPNQPQHF.

The chain links TRBV27 to TRBJ2-7, with TRBD2 matching over 8 bases. The V and J ends lost 0 bases and 2 bases, in that order; junction bases with no gene match: 6. From germline, CDR1 is MNHEY and CDR2 SMNVEV (reference sequence). The CDR3 length is 16 residues. CDR3 nucleotides: TGTGCCAGCAGTTTATCTTTAAGGGGACTAGCCTACGAGCAGTACTTC. Amino acids: CASSLSLRGLAYEQYF.

V and J are TRBV5-1 and TRBJ2-7, with D possibly TRBD2 on 5 matching bases. Trimming took 0 bases from V and 2 from J, leaving 12 bases between them. CDR1 and CDR2 from the germline V gene are SGHRS and YFSETQ. The CDR3 totals 15 residues. CDR3 sequence (DNA): TGCGCCAGCAGCTTGGCCGGTTCGAGGGCCTACGAGCAGTACTTC. Its protein product is CASSLAGSRAYEQYF.

The J gene is TRBJ2-2, the V gene TRBV27, with D possibly matching TRBD2 (6 bases). Trimming pared 4 bases from V and 8 bases from J, leaving 11 bases between. This CDR3 region has 13 residues. Germline assignment: CDR1 MNHEY and CDR2 SMNVEV (reference sequence). The CDR3 sequence: CASSWRAAGELFF. In DNA form, the CDR3 reads TGTGCCAGCAGTTGGAGGGCTGCGGGGGAGCTGTTTTTT.

The chain is built from TRBV5-1 and TRBJ2-1; tentatively, D is TRBD1 (6 bases). Germline CDR1 is SGHRS and CDR2 is YFSETQ. The V and J ends lost 4 bases and 2 bases respectively, with 13 bases between them. This CDR3 has 15 residues. In nucleotides, the CDR3 is TGCGCCAGCAGCCGATCCGGGACACCCTACAATGAGCAGTTCTTC. Its translation: CASSRSGTPYNEQFF.

This clone was picked up one time. V usage is TRBV13 and J usage is TRBJ2-1, with a tentative D call TRBD2 (5 bases). Germline CDR1 reads PRHDT; CDR2 reads FYEKMQ (reference sequence). V was pared by 2 bases and J by 5 bases, with 13 bases between. This CDR3 is built from 15 residues. The CDR3 DNA sequence: TGTGCCAGCAGCTTACTAGCCGGCTTGGACAATGAGCAGTTCTTC. Its protein product is CASSLLAGLDNEQFF.

The J gene is TRBJ2-3, the V gene TRBV19; TRBD2 might be the D (5 bases). Trimming stripped 3 bases from V and 6 bases from J, with 19 bases between. Germline V gene data show CDR1 as LNHDA and CDR2 as SQIVND (reference sequence). The CDR3 is made up of 16 amino acids. CDR3 DNA: TGTGCCAGTAGTATTCAGTCTAGCTCCCTCTCCGATACGCAGTATTTT. Translated: CASSIQSSSLSDTQYF.

V is TRBV9 and J is TRBJ2-7, with a tentative D call TRBD1 (6 bases). The V end lost 4 bases, the J end lost 3 bases, and 14 bases lay between the germline ends. CDR3 size: 14 residues. Germline V gene lookup returns CDR1 SGDLS and CDR2 YYNGEE. The CDR3 reads CASSPGIGGYEQYF. CDR3 in DNA: TGTGCCAGCAGCCCAGGGATAGGGGGCTACGAGCAGTACTTC.

The chain joins TRBV6-5 to TRBJ1-4; TRBD1 aligns across 7 bases. Germline assignment: CDR1 MNHEY and CDR2 SVGAGI. The V segment lost 7 bases and the J segment 11 bases; nucleotides outside the gene matches: 10. This CDR3 contains 13 residues. The CDR3 bases are TGTGCCAGCACCAAAGGGGACAGTGGGAAACTGTTTTTT. Its translation: CASTKGDSGKLFF.

The chain uses TRBV9 and TRBJ1-1; 7 positions agree with TRBD1. The germline V gene has CDR1 SGDLS and CDR2 YYNGEE. Trimming cost V 4 bases and J 3 bases; bases outside gene matches: 6. The CDR3 length is 14 residues. The CDR3 DNA follows: TGTGCCAGCAGCACAGGGGTAGGCGACACTGAAGCTTTCTTT. Translating gives CASSTGVGDTEAFF.

This sequence joins TRBV6-6 and TRBJ1-1, with a tentative D call TRBD1 (5 bases). Germline V CDR1 and CDR2: MNHNY, SVGAGI (reference sequence). This CDR3 contains 14 residues. Trimming removed 6 bases from V and 5 bases from J, with 16 bases in between. CDR3 residues: CASSYPGVGTEAFF. The CDR3 coding sequence is TGTGCCAGCAGCTATCCGGGGGTTGGGACTGAAGCTTTCTTT.

The rearrangement uses TRBV6-5 and TRBJ2-7, with TRBD1 identical over 9 bases. There are 15 residues in the CDR3. Germline V gene sequence: CDR1 MNHEY, CDR2 SVGAGI. V was pared by 4 bases and J by 6 bases, with 10 bases of the junction left unmatched. This CDR3 is CASSFTGTGLLEQYF. CDR3 bases: TGTGCCAGCAGTTTCACCGGGACAGGGCTCCTCGAGCAGTACTTC.

This clone was observed a single time. The CDR3 protein is CASSVGWERMWPQHF. The CDR3 nucleotides are TGTGCCAGCAGCGTAGGCTGGGAGAGGATGTGGCCCCAGCATTTT. The chain is built from TRBV9 and TRBJ1-5; D unresolved. The V and J ends lost 0 bases and 9 bases respectively, with 16 bases between them. The CDR3 spans 15 residues. Germline CDR1 and CDR2: SGDLS and YYNGEE.

This clone was found once. The rearrangement links TRBV28 to TRBJ2-4, with D possibly TRBD1 on 5 matching bases. Trimming took 4 bases from V and 2 from J, leaving 18 bases between them. CDR3 length: 17 residues. Germline V gene sequence: CDR1 MDHEN, CDR2 SYDVKM. DNA of the CDR3: TGTGCCAGCAGTTGGGGCATGGACGCTACGCCCAAAAACATTCAGTACTTC. This translates into CASSWGMDATPKNIQYF.

This clone has only one observation. This sequence joins TRBV15 and TRBJ2-1; TRBD2 matches 8 bases. In germline, CDR1 is LNHNV, CDR2 YYDKDF (reference sequence). The CDR3 is 14 residues long. V gave up 5 bases and J gave up 9 bases; unmatched junction bases: 9. The CDR3 DNA follows: TGTGCCACCAGCCAAATCGGGAGGGCCATTGAGCAGTTCTTC. Encoded protein: CATSQIGRAIEQFF.